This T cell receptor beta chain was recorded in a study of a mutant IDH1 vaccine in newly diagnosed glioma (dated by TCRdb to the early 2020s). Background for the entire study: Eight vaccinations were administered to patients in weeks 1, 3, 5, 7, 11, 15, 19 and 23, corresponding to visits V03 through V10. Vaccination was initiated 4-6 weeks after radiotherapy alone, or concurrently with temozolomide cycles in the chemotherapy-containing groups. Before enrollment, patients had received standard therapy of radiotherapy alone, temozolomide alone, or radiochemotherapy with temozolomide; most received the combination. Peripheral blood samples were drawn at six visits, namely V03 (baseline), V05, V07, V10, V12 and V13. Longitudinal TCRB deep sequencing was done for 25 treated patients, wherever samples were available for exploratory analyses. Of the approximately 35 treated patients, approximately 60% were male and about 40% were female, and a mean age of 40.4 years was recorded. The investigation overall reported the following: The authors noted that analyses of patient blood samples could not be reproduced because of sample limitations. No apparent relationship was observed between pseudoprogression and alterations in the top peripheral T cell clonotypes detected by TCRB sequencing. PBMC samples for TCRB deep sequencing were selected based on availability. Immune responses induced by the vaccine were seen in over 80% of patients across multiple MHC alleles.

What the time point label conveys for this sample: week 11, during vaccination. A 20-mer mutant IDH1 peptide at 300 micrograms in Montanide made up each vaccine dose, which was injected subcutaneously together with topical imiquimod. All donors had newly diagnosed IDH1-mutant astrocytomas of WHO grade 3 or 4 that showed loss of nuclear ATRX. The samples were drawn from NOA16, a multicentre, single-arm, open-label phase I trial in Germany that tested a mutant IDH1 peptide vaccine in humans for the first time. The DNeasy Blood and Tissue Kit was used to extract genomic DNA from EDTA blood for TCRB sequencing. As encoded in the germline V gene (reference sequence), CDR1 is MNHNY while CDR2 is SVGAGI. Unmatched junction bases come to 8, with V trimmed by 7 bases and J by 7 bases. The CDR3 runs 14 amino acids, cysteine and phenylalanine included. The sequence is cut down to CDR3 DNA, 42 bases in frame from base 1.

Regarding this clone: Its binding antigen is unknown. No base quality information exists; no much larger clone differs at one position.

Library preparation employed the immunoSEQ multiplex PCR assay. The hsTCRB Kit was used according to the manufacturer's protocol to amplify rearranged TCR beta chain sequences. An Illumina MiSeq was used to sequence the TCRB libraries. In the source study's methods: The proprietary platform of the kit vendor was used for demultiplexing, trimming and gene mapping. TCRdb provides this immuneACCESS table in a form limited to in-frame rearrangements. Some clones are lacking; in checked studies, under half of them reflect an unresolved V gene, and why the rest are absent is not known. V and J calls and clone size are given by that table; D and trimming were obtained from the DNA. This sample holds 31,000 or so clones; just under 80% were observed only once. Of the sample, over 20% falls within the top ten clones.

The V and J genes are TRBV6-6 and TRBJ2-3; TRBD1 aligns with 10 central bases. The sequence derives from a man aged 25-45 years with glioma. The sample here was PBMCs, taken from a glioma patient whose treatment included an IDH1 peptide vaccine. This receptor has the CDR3 CASKVRTGGNTQYF. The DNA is TGTGCCAGCAAGGTCAGGACAGGGGGGAATACGCAGTATTTT.